Sequencing of this T cell receptor beta chain was carried out in a study of tumor-infiltrating lymphocytes in primary liver carcinoma. Co-extraction of RNA and DNA was performed on about 20-33 mg of unsorted bulk tissue. There are 13 residues in the CDR3. Per germline, CDR1 LNHDA and CDR2 SQIVND (reference sequence). A constant-region primer served to make TCR beta cDNA from 500 to 550 ng total RNA. Three rounds of nested multiplex PCR with slightly modified ARM-PCR produced TCR beta libraries. Researchers ran the first two PCR rounds for ten to eleven cycles each with TRBV1-TRBV30 forward primers and a C-beta reverse primer. TCRdb used MiXCR to reprocess the multiplex PCR reads, holding one entry per CDR3 protein. The table includes 50,000 to 60,000 distinct CDR3 sequences, around 73% detected once. Of note for this clonotype: This could be a read error, since a much larger clone is one nucleotide away.

This clonotype was sampled from a man in his forties or fifties with primary liver carcinoma and hepatitis B virus infection. The J gene is TRBJ1-1, the V gene TRBV19, with unresolved D. Sequencing was performed on liver tumor tissue from sampling region 5. As to subset: tumor region T5, tumor centre. CDR3 sequence reads: CASKRDGDTEAFF. The DNA for the CDR3 is TGTGCTAGCAAAAGGGATGGGGACACTGAAGCTTTCTTT.